The entry below describes one TCR beta chain. Its recognized antigen is unknown. The record has no base qualities; no much larger clone is one base away. This record comes from a study of blood T cell repertoires in COVID-19 (dated by TCRdb to about 2020). For context, the study as a whole: Samples covering the acute and convalescent phases of COVID-19 were provided by collaborators in the United States, Italy and Spain. The prospective study material was composed of cDNA or gDNA derived from T cells, B-cell-depleted T cells, or PBMCs. Subjects who had been exposed to COVID-19, were actively infected with it, or had recovered from it provided the deeply sampled blood TCRbeta repertoires that made up the dataset. The repertoires were released in a freely available public database intended as a resource for research on the immune response to SARS-CoV-2. The samples were drawn from two sources: the first 160 participants of the ongoing ImmuneRACE study, and fewer than 1,500 subjects contributed by 6 global collaborators. Nearly every sample came with metadata listing a de-identified subject ID, COVID-19 status, age in years and sex. HLA class I and class II types, where available, came from metadata supplied by the sample provider rather than from assay-based typing. The research as a whole found: The amount of clinical and demographic metadata varied by source and participant and was provided uncurated.

Samples from volunteer blood donors who had recovered from COVID-19 were contributed by a second Seattle source. Whole blood was collected in K2EDTA tubes by collaborating institutions according to the institutions' own protocols. For TCRbeta analysis, collaborator samples were shipped as frozen whole blood, as isolated PBMCs, or as DNA extracted from either sample type. Trimming at the junction amounts to 1 base on V and 4 bases on J, and the germline ends lie 13 bases apart. The CDR3, cysteine through phenylalanine, is 15 amino acids long. Only the CDR3 part of the read is kept: 45 bases, read in frame from the first base. The germline V gene specifies MGHRA as CDR1 and YSYEKL as CDR2. TCRbeta CDR3 regions were amplified from genomic DNA using the immunoSEQ Assay, a bias-controlled multiplex PCR. In the paper's pipeline: The number of nucleated cells in each sample was estimated by amplification of reference gene primers within the assay. To quantify the absolute abundance of each unique TCRbeta CDR3 rearrangement, sequence reads were collapsed and filtered. For each sample, productive Simpson clonality was calculated as the square root of Simpson's diversity index over productive rearrangements. TCRdb mirrors the immuneACCESS table, restricted to in-frame sequences. Some clones are absent from its copies; in checked studies, under half trace to an unresolved V gene, and the reason for the others is unknown. V and J calls plus clone size are reproduced from that table; the DNA served to infer D and trimming. The table for this sample lists about 170,000 clones; around 80% of them were counted only once. The ten largest clones represent roughly 19% of the sample.

The clonotype comes from a woman between 65 and 79 years old who had recovered from COVID-19. Sequenced input: peripheral blood. Recombination connected TRBV4-1 to TRBJ1-2; TRBD1 is a possible D gene, resting on 6 matching bases. The DNA reads TGCGCCAGCAGCCAAGTGGGGGGGCACGGCTATGGCTACACCTTC. It specifies CASSQVGGHGYGYTF.